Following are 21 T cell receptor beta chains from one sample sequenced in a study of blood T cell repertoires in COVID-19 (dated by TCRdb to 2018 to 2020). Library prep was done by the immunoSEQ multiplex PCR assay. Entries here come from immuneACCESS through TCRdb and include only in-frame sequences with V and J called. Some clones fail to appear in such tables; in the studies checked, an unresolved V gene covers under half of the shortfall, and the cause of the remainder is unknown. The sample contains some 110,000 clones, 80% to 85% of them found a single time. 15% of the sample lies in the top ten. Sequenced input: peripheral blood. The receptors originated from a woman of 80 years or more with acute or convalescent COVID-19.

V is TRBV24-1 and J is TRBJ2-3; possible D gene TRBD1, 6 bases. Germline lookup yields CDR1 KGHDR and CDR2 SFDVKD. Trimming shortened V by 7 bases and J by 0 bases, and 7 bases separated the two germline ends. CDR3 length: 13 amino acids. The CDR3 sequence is CATRQGSTDTQYF. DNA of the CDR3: TGTGCCACCAGACAGGGCAGCACAGATACGCAGTATTTT.

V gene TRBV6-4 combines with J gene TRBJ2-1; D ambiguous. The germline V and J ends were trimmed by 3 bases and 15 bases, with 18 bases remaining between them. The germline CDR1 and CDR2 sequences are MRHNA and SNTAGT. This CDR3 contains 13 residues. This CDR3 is CASSENSKATPFF. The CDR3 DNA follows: TGTGCCAGCAGTGAAAATAGTAAAGCGACCCCGTTCTTC.

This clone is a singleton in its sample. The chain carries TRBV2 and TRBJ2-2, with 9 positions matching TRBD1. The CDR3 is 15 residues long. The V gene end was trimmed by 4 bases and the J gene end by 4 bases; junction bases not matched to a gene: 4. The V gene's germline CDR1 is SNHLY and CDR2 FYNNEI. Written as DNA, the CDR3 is TGTGCCAGCAGTGGAGACAGGGGGGCCACCGGGGAGCTGTTTTTT. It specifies CASSGDRGATGELFF.

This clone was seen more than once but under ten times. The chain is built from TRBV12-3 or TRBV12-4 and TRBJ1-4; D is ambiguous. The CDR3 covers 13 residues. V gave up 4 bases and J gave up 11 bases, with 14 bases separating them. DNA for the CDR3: TGTGCCAGCAGTTATGAAACGCGGGATAAACTGTTTTTT. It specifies CASSYETRDKLFF.

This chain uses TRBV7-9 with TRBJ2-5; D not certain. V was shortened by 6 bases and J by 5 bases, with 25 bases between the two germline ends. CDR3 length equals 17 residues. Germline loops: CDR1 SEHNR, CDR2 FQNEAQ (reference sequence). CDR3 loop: CASSSAKSDPLPETQYF. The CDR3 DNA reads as TGTGCCAGCAGTTCAGCGAAGTCCGACCCACTGCCGGAGACCCAGTACTTC.

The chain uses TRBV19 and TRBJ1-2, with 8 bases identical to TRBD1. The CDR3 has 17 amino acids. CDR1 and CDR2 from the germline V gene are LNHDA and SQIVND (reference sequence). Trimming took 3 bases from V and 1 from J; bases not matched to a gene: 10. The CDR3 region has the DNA TGTGCCAGTAGTATGCTGCAGGGGGCGCTTAGTAACTATGGCTACACCTTC. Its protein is CASSMLQGALSNYGYTF.

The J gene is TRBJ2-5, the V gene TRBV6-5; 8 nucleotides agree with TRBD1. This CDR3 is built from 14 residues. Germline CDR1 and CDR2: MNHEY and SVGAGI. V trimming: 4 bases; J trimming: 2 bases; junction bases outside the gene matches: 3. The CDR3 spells CASSWTGRQETQYF. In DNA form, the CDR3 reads TGTGCCAGCAGTTGGACAGGGCGTCAAGAGACCCAGTACTTC.

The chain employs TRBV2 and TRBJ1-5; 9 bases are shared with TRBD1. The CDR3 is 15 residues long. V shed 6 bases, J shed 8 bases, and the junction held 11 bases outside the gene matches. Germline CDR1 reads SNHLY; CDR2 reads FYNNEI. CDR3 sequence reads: CASRSSGTGREPQHF. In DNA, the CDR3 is TGTGCCAGCAGGTCATCCGGGACAGGGCGGGAGCCCCAGCATTTT. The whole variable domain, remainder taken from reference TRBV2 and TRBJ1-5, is EPEVTQTPSHQVTQMGQEVILRCVPISNHLYFYWYRQILGQKVEFLVSFYNNEISEKSEIFDDQFSVERPDGSNFTLKIRSTKLEDSAMYFCASRSSGTGREPQHFGDGTRLSIL.

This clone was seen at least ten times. CDR3 in amino acids: CASSFTGGNEKLFF. The CDR3 coding sequence is TGTGCCAGCAGTTTCACAGGGGGTAATGAAAAACTGTTTTTT. This chain joins TRBV27 and TRBJ1-4, with 8 bases lining up with TRBD1. CDR3 size: 14 residues. The ends lost 3 bases at V and 4 bases at J; junction bases unmatched: 1. Germline V gene lookup returns CDR1 MNHEY and CDR2 SMNVEV (reference sequence).

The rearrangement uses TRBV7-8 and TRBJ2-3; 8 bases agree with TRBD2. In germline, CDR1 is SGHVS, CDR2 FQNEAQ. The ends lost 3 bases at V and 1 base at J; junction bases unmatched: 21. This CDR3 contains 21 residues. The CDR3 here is CASSFDPLQRELRVGTDTQYF. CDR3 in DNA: TGTGCCAGCAGCTTCGACCCTCTCCAGCGGGAGTTGCGGGTGGGCACAGATACGCAGTATTTT.

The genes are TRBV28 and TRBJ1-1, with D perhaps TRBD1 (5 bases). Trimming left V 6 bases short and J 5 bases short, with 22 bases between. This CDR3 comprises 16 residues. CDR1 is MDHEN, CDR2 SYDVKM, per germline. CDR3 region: CASSYDRRRGKTEAFF. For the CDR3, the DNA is TGTGCCAGCAGCTACGACCGGAGGAGGGGTAAAACTGAAGCTTTCTTT. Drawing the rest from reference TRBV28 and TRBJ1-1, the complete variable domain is DVKVTQSSRYLVKRTGEKVFLECVQDMDHENMFWYRQDPGLGLRLIYFSYDVKMKEKGDIPEGYSVSREKKERFSLILESASTNQTSMYLCASSYDRRRGKTEAFFGQGTRLTVV.

The CDR3 DNA reads as TGTGCCACCAGCTTCTCTAGCGGGAGGGCCTTAAGCACAGATACGCAGTATTTT. This translates into CATSFSSGRALSTDTQYF. This chain connects TRBV24-1 to TRBJ2-3; 12 bases match TRBD2. Per the germline V gene, CDR1 is KGHDR and CDR2 is SFDVKD. Trimming at V came to 7 bases and at J to 0 bases, leaving 10 bases not matched to a gene. The CDR3 is made up of 18 amino acids.

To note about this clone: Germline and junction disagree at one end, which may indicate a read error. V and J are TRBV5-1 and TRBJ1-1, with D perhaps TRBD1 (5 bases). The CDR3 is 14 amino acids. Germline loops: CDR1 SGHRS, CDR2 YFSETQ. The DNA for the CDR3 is TGCGCCAGCAGATTGGCCAGGGCGAACACTGAAGCTTTCTTT. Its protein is CASRLARANTEAFF. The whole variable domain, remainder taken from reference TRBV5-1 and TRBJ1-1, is KAGVTQTPRYLIKTRGQQVTLSCSPISGHRSVSWYQQTPGQGLQFLFEYFSETQRNKGNFPGRFSGRQFSNSRSEMNVSTLELGDSALYLCASRLARANTEAFFGQGTRLTVV.

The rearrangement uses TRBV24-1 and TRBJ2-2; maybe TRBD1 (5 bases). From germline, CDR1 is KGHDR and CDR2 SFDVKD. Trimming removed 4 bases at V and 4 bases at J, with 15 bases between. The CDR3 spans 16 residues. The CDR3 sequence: CATSDPSLGVTGELFF. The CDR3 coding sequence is TGTGCCACCAGTGACCCCAGCCTAGGGGTCACCGGGGAGCTGTTTTTT.

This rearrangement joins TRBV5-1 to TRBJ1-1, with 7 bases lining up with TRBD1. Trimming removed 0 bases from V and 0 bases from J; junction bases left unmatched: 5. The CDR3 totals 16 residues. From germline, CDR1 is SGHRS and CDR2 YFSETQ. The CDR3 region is CASSLGLGQMNTEAFF. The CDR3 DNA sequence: TGCGCCAGCAGCTTGGGGTTGGGACAGATGAACACTGAAGCTTTCTTT.

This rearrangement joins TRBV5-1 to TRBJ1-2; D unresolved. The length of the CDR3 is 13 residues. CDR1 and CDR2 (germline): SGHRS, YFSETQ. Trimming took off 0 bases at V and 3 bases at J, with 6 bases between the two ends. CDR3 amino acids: CASSLEADYGYTF. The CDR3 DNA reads TGCGCCAGCAGCTTGGAGGCGGACTATGGCTACACCTTC.

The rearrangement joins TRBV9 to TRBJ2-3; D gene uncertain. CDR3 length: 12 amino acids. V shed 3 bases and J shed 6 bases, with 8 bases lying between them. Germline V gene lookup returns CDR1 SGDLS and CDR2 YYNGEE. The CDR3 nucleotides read TGTGCCAGCAGCGCTGACTTGGATACGCAGTATTTT. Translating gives CASSADLDTQYF.

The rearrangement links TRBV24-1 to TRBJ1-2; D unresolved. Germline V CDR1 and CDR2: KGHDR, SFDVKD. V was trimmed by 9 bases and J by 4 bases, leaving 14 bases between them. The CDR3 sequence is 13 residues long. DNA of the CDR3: TGTGCCACCTCGAGAGGGTCGGGCTATGGCTACACCTTC. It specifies CATSRGSGYGYTF.

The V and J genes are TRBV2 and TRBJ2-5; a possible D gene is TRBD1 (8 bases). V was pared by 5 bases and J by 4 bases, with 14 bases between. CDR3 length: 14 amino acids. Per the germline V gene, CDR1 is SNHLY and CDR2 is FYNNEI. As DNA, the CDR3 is TGTGCCAGCAGTCTCTACAGGGGGGGAGAGACCCAGTACTTC. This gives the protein CASSLYRGGETQYF.

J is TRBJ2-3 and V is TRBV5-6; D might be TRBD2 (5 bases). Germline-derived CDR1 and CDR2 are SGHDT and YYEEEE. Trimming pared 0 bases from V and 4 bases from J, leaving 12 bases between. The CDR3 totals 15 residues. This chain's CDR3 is CASSLAGGSADTQYF. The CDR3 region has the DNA TGTGCCAGCAGCTTGGCCGGCGGTAGCGCAGATACGCAGTATTTT. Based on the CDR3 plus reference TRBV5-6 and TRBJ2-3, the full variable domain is DAGVTQSPTHLIKTRGQQVTLRCSPKSGHDTVSWYQQALGQGPQFIFQYYEEEERQRGNFPDRFSGHQFPNYSSELNVNALLLGDSALYLCASSLAGGSADTQYFGPGTRLTVL.

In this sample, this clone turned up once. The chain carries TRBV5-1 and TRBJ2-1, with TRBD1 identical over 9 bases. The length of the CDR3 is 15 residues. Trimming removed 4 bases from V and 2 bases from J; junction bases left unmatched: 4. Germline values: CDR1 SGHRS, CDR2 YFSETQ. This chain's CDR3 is CASSQGQGTYNEQFF. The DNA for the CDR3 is TGCGCCAGCAGCCAGGGACAGGGAACCTACAATGAGCAGTTCTTC.